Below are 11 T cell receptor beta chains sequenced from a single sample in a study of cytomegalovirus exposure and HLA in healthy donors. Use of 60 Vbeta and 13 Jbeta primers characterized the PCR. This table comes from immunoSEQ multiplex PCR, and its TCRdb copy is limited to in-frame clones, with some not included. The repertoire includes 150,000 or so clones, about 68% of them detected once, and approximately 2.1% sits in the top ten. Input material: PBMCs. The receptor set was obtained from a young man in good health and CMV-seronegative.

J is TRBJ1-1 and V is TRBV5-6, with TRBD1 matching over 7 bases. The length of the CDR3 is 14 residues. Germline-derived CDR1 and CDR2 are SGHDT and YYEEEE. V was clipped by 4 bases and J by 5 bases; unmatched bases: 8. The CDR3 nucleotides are TGTGCCAGCAGCGGATGGACAGGTAGGACTGAAGCTTTCTTT. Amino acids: CASSGWTGRTEAFF.

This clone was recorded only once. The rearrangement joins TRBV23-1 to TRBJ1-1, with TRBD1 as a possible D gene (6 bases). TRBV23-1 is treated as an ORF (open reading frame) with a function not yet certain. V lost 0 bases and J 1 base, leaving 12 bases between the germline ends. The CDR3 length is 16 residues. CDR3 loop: CASSQSEGESNTEAFF. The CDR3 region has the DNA TGCGCCAGCAGTCAATCAGAGGGGGAGTCGAACACTGAAGCTTTCTTT.

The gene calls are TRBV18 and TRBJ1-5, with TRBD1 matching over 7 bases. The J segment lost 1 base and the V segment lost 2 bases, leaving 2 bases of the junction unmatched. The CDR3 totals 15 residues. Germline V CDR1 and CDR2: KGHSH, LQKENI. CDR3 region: CASSPTGVSNQPQHF. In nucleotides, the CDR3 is TGTGCCAGCTCACCAACAGGGGTGAGCAATCAGCCCCAGCATTTT.

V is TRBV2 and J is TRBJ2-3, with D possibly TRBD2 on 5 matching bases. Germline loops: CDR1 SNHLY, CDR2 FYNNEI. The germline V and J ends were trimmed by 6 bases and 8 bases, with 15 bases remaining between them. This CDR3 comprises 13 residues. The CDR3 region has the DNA TGTGCCAGCAGGGAGGCTAGAGATGGTACGCAGTATTTT. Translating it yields CASREARDGTQYF. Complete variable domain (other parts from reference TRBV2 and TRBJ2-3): EPEVTQTPSHQVTQMGQEVILRCVPISNHLYFYWYRQILGQKVEFLVSFYNNEISEKSEIFDDQFSVERPDGSNFTLKIRSTKLEDSAMYFCASREARDGTQYFGPGTRLTVL.

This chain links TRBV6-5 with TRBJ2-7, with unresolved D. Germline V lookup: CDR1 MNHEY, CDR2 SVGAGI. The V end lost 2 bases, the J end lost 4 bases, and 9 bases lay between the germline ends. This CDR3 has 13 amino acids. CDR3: CASSYGRQYEQYF. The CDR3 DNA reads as TGTGCCAGCAGTTACGGCAGGCAGTACGAGCAGTACTTC.

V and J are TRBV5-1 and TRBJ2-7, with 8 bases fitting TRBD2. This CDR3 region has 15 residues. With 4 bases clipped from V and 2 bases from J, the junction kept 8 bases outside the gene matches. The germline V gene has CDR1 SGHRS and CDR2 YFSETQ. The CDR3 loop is CASSASRGGPYEQYF. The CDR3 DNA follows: TGCGCCAGCAGCGCGAGCCGGGGGGGACCCTACGAGCAGTACTTC. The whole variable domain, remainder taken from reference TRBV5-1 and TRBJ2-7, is KAGVTQTPRYLIKTRGQQVTLSCSPISGHRSVSWYQQTPGQGLQFLFEYFSETQRNKGNFPGRFSGRQFSNSRSEMNVSTLELGDSALYLCASSASRGGPYEQYFGPGTRLTVT.

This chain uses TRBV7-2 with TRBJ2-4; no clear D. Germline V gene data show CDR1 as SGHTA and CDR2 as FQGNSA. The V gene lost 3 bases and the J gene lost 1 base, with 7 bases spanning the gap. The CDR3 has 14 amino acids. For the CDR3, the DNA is TGTGCCAGCAGCTTCCCCATTGCCAAAAACATTCAGTACTTC. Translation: CASSFPIAKNIQYF.

The DNA of the CDR3 is TGTGCCAGCAGCGGCGGGACAGGCTCCGGGTCCTACAATGAGCAGTTCTTC. Residues: CASSGGTGSGSYNEQFF. The chain has TRBV11-2 and TRBJ2-1; 8 positions match TRBD1. The germline V gene encodes CDR1 SGHAT and CDR2 FQNNGV. Germline trimming cut 5 bases from V and 1 base from J; bases unmatched to any gene: 10. The CDR3 covers 17 residues.

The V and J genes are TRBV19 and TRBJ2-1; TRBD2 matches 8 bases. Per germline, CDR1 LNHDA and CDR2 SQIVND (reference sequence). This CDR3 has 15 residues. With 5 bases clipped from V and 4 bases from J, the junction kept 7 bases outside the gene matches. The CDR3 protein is CASSEPGGVYNEQFF. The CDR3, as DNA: TGTGCCAGTAGTGAGCCGGGGGGGGTTTACAATGAGCAGTTCTTC.

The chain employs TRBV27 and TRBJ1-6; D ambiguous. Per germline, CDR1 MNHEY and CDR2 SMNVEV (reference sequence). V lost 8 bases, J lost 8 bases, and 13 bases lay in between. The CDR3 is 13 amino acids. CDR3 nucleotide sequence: TGTGCCAGCGGCCAGTATATACATTCACCCCTCCACTTT. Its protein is CASGQYIHSPLHF.

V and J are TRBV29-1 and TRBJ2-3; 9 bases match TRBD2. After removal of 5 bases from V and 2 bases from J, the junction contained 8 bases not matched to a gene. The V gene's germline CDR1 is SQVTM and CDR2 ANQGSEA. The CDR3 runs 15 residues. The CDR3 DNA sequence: TGCAGCGTTTTGGGGCGGGGGGGAAACACAGATACGCAGTATTTT. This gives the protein CSVLGRGGNTDTQYF.